The T cell receptor (beta chain) under discussion was sequenced for a study of shared clonotypes between healthy human individuals. Sorted-subset replicate PCRs used 150 to 200 ng DNA, some 33,000 T cell genomes. Original methodology: ImmunoSEQ supplied junction-only sequences lacking quality scores, so filtering was different. Assay: immunoSEQ multiplex PCR; the TCRdb copy retains only in-frame clones and omits some. The D gene and trimming were derived from the DNA, and the V and J assignments and clone size from that table. The sample has 90,000 to 120,000 clones; around 64% are singletons. This clone was counted only a few times. This CDR3 has 14 amino acids. Per the germline V gene, CDR1 is KGHSH and CDR2 is LQKENI. The germline V and J ends were trimmed by 1 base and 0 bases, with 6 bases remaining between them.

What was sequenced was memory CD8+ T cells sorted from blood. Noted subset: CD45RO+ cells pooled with CCR7-negative TemRA cells. The rearrangement uses TRBV18 and TRBJ1-1; the D gene is possibly TRBD1 (6 bases). The origin of this receptor is a woman aged 25 to 45 in good health. This chain's CDR3 is CASSPQGVNTEAFF. The CDR3 nucleotides are TGTGCCAGCTCACCACAGGGGGTGAACACTGAAGCTTTCTTT.